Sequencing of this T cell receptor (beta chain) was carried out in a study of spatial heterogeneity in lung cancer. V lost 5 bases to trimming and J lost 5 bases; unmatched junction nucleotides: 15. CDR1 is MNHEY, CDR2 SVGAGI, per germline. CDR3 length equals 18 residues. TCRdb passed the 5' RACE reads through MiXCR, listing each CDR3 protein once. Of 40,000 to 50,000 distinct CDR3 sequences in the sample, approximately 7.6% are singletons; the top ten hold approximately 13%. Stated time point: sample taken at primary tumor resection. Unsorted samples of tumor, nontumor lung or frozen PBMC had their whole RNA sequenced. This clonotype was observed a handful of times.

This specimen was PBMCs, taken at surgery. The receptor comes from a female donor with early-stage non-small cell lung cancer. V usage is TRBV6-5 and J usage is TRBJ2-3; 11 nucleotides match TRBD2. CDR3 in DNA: TGTGCCAGCAGTCCCCAGGGAGGTAGCGGGGGGGCAAGAGATACGCAGTATTTT. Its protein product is CASSPQGGSGGARDTQYF.